Listed below are T cell receptor beta chains from one sample, sequenced in a study of blood T cell repertoires in COVID-19. Using immunoSEQ multiplex PCR, the repertoire was profiled, and TCRdb retains in-frame clones only, with some absent. The data hold roughly 200,000 clones, with about nine tenths observed a single time. The specimen was PBMCs or T cells enriched from blood (not recorded which). Receptors were obtained from a man in his thirties or forties who had recovered from COVID-19. The CDR3 runs from the conserved cysteine through the conserved F or W. The D gene is left open where the match is weak. Only some rows state a clone size, as once, few, many or a class for expanded clones.

>TRBD1|TRBV3-1/TRBV3-2|TRBJ1-4|16|NA
TGTGCCAGCAGCCAAGCGGGGGGACAGGGGATTGAAACACTGTTTTTT
CASSQAGGQGIETLFF
>NA|TRBV19|TRBJ2-2|16|NA
TGTGCCAGTAGTAAGGAGGGGGCGCATAGAACCGGGGAGCTGTTTTTT
CASSKEGAHRTGELFF
>TRBD1|TRBV27|TRBJ2-7|14|NA
TGTGCCAGCAGTCCGGACAGGGCCTCCTACGAGCAGTACTTC
CASSPDRASYEQYF
>TRBD1|TRBV5-5|TRBJ2-7|14|NA
TGTGCCAGCAGCACCGGGACAGGGAGGGACGAGCAGTACTTC
CASSTGTGRDEQYF
>NA|TRBV4-3|TRBJ2-1|15|NA
TGCGCCAGCAGCCATGAACCGGGGGGCGGAGATGAGCAGTTCTTC
CASSHEPGGGDEQFF
>TRBD1|TRBV7-9|TRBJ1-5|18|NA
TGTGCCAGCAGCCTCGGACAGGGGGGAGAATATAGCAATCAGCCCCAGCATTTT
CASSLGQGGEYSNQPQHF
>TRBD1|TRBV5-5|TRBJ1-3|17|NA
TGTGCCAGCAGCTTGGGTGGGACAGGGTCTGCCGGAAACACCATATATTTT
CASSLGGTGSAGNTIYF
>NA|TRBV4-3|TRBJ1-6|15|NA
TGCGCCAGCAGCCAAGATGGAGTTCTTGATTCACCCCTCCACTTT
CASSQDGVLDSPLHF
>NA|TRBV18|TRBJ1-2|13|NA
TGTGCCAGCTCTCCGGACATAAACTATGGCTACACCTTC
CASSPDINYGYTF
>TRBD1|TRBV6-5|TRBJ2-7|14|NA
TGTGCCAGCAGTTGGACAGGGAACGGGTACGAGCAGTACTTC
CASSWTGNGYEQYF
>NA|TRBV7-9|TRBJ2-5|15|NA
TGTGCCAGCAGCTTAGGGGGAGAGGGAGAAGAGACCCAGTACTTC
CASSLGGEGEETQYF
>NA|TRBV2|TRBJ2-1|17|NA
TGTGCCAGCAGTGAAATGGGTCGTGGAGTCACCTACAATGAGCAGTTCTTC
CASSEMGRGVTYNEQFF
>TRBD1|TRBV2|TRBJ1-2|13|NA
TGTGCCAGAATTACAGGGGGCACCTATGGCTACACCTTC
CARITGGTYGYTF
>TRBD2|TRBV5-1|TRBJ2-1|16|NA
TGCGCCAGCAGCGTAGGACTAGCGGGGGGCCAAAATGAGCAGTTCTTC
CASSVGLAGGQNEQFF
>NA|TRBV19|TRBJ2-7|13|NA
TGTGCCAGTAGTATAGATCCCCAGGGGGAGCAGTACTTC
CASSIDPQGEQYF
>NA|TRBV11-3|TRBJ2-2|14|NA
TGTGCCAGCAGCTTCTCCGGGGGAACCGGGGAGCTGTTTTTT
CASSFSGGTGELFF
>NA|TRBV20-1|TRBJ2-1|11|NA
TGCAGTGCTAGAGCTTTCAATGAGCAGTTCTTC
CSARAFNEQFF
>TRBD1|TRBV4-2|TRBJ1-6|19|NA
TGTGCCAGCAGCCAAGATTGGGGACAGGGACCCAGTTATAATTCACCCCTCCACTTT
CASSQDWGQGPSYNSPLHF
>NA|TRBV2|TRBJ1-2|11|NA
TGTGCCAGGGCTCTTCACTATGGCTACACCTTC
CARALHYGYTF
>TRBD2|TRBV10-3|TRBJ2-5|12|NA
TGTGCCATCAGTGATTCTAGCGGGTCCCAGTACTTC
CAISDSSGSQYF
>TRBD2|TRBV27|TRBJ2-3|19|once
TGTGCCAGCAGTTTATATCTCCTGACTAGCGGGAGTAGCACAGATACGCAGTATTTT
CASSLYLLTSGSSTDTQYF
>TRBD2|TRBV2|TRBJ2-4|15|NA
TGTGCCAGCAGTGGGGAGGGAGTAGCCAAAAACATTCAGTACTTC
CASSGEGVAKNIQYF
>TRBD2|TRBV6-5|TRBJ2-1|15|NA
TGTGCCAGCAGCCCCACTAGCGGGGGGTACAATGAGCAGTTCTTC
CASSPTSGGYNEQFF
>NA|TRBV6-1|TRBJ2-7|14|NA
TGTGCCAGCAGTGAAGCCGGACAGTCCTACGAGCAGTACTTC
CASSEAGQSYEQYF
>TRBD1|TRBV10-2|TRBJ2-1|14|NA
TGCGCCAGCAGTGATCCCGACAGGGGCTATGAGCAGTTCTTC
CASSDPDRGYEQFF
>NA|TRBV5-1|TRBJ2-4|14|NA
TGCGCCAGCAGCTTTGACAGAGCCAAAAACATTCAGTACTTC
CASSFDRAKNIQYF
>NA|TRBV21-1|TRBJ1-1|19|few
TGTGCCAGCAGCAAACCAGGGACAGTACCTGGTGCCTCGGACACTGAAGCTTTCTTT
CASSKPGTVPGASDTEAFF
>NA|TRBV9|TRBJ1-2|17|NA
TGTGCCAGCAGCCACTGGACCTATGGGGGCCCAGCGTGTGGCTACACCTTC
CASSHWTYGGPACGYTF
>TRBD1|TRBV6-2/TRBV6-3|TRBJ2-1|15|NA
TGTGCCAGCAGTCCCCTGGGGACAGGGGCCAATGAGCAGTTCTTC
CASSPLGTGANEQFF
>NA|TRBV19|TRBJ1-1|16|NA
TGTGCCAGTAGTCCTGTACAGGGTATCGGTAGCACTGAAGCTTTCTTT
CASSPVQGIGSTEAFF
>NA|TRBV6-5|TRBJ2-3|15|NA
TGTGCCAGCAGTTCCTCAGGGGTCCTAACAGATACGCAGTATTTT
CASSSSGVLTDTQYF
>TRBD2|TRBV10-3|TRBJ2-1|16|NA
TGTGCCATCAGTGAGTCCAGACTAGCGGATTACAATGAGCAGTTCTTC
CAISESRLADYNEQFF
>TRBD1|TRBV6-5|TRBJ1-5|15|few
TGTGCCAGCAGTCGGACAGGGAATAGCAATCAGCCCCAGCATTTT
CASSRTGNSNQPQHF
>NA|TRBV15|TRBJ2-4|15|NA
TGTGCCACCAGCACGGCGGGACTAGCCAAAAACATTCAGTACTTC
CATSTAGLAKNIQYF
>TRBD1|TRBV24-1|TRBJ1-2|16|NA
TGTGCCACCAGTGATCCCGGGACAGGGGGCAGAAATGGCTACACCTTC
CATSDPGTGGRNGYTF
>NA|TRBV10-3|TRBJ2-7|14|NA
TGTGCCATCAGTGAGAACGGAGATTCCTACGAGCAGTACTTC
CAISENGDSYEQYF
>TRBD2|TRBV2|TRBJ2-7|15|NA
TGTGCCAGCAGTGAACGACTAGCGGGGGGCTACGAGCAGTACTTC
CASSERLAGGYEQYF
>NA|TRBV4-2|TRBJ1-1|14|NA
TGTGCCAGCAGCCAAGAATCGGGGGAAACTGAAGCTTTCTTT
CASSQESGETEAFF
>TRBD2|TRBV9|TRBJ2-2|15|NA
TGTGCCAGCAGCGTAGGACTAGCTGGGACCGGGGAGCTGTTTTTT
CASSVGLAGTGELFF
>NA|TRBV4-1|TRBJ2-7|15|NA
TGCGCCAGCAGCCAAGGTCAGGGAAGCTCCTACGAGCAGTACTTC
CASSQGQGSSYEQYF
>TRBD2|TRBV5-4|TRBJ2-2|17|NA
TGTGCCAGCAGCTCGGGACTAGCGGGAGCCGACACCGGGGAGCTGTTTTTT
CASSSGLAGADTGELFF
>NA|TRBV6-1|TRBJ1-5|16|NA
TGTGCCAGCAGTGAAGCAGGGGGTAGGCACGATCAGCCCCAGCATTTT
CASSEAGGRHDQPQHF
>NA|TRBV5-8|TRBJ1-1|18|NA
TGTGCCAGCAGCTTGGTCATCAGGGGAACTCACATGAACACTGAAGCTTTCTTT
CASSLVIRGTHMNTEAFF
>NA|TRBV4-1|TRBJ1-1|16|NA
TGCGCCAGCAGCCAAGATTTTGGCAGTCTGAACACTGAAGCTTTCTTT
CASSQDFGSLNTEAFF
>NA|TRBV20-1|TRBJ2-7|10|once
TGCAGTGCTAGATCGGGCGAGCAGTACTTC
CSARSGEQYF
>TRBD2|TRBV24-1|TRBJ2-1|18|NA
TGTGCCACCAGTGATTTCCCGGTAGCGGGGGGATCCTACAATGAGCAGTTCTTC
CATSDFPVAGGSYNEQFF
>TRBD1|TRBV9|TRBJ2-5|14|NA
TGTGCCAGCAGCGAGGCAGGGGGCGTGGAGACCCAGTACTTC
CASSEAGGVETQYF
>TRBD2|TRBV11-2|TRBJ2-7|14|NA
TGTGCCAGCAGCTTAGTCGGGAGGGCCTACGAGCAGTACTTC
CASSLVGRAYEQYF